This T cell receptor beta chain was recovered during a study of CXCR3-negative and CXCR3-positive naive CD8 T cells (dated by TCRdb to between 2019 and 2020). Concerning the study at large: In total, about 150 million TRB reads were obtained, corresponding to roughly 1.5 +/- 0.3 million reads per library. The diversity and physicochemical repertoire analyses included roughly ten donors pooled from two independent experiments. Naive subsets from about five donors and memory cells from 3 donors were included in the TRBV-TRBJ cluster analysis.

As regards this clonotype: No cognate antigen has been identified for it.

Study-level results and caveats: Both naive subsets had comparably high repertoire diversity, while memory CD8+ T cells had much lower repertoire diversity. Because surface CD5, which is linked to self-reactivity in mice, was comparable between the naive subsets, TCR interaction strength was also inferred from TRB CDR3 physicochemical properties. Similar TRBV-TRBJ usage was shown by naive CXCR3-negative and CXCR3-positive cells from the same donor, whereas distinct patterns were shown by memory cells. TRB CDR3s from CXCR3-positive naive cells showed higher hydrophobicity (lower Kidera factor 4), lower energy, and higher strength and volume indices than CXCR3-negative naive cells. CXCR3 expression partially decreased after cryopreservation, so most assays used freshly isolated PBMCs.

For each CD8+ T cell subset, flow sorting was done in triplicate, and 300,000 to 350,000 cells per subset went directly into RLT lysis buffer. Naive CD8+ T cells were defined stringently as CD45RO-CCR7+CD27+CD95- to exclude memory contaminants. Using standard density gradient centrifugation, peripheral blood mononuclear cells were isolated from buffy coats. A FACSAria III was used to flow-sort naive CXCR3-negative and CXCR3-positive CD8+ T cells. An RNeasy Mini Kit was used to extract total RNA from the sorted cells. The germline V gene yields SQVTM for CDR1 and ANQGSEA for CDR2. From cysteine to phenylalanine, the CDR3 is 16 amino acids long. There is no recorded DNA. The instrument was a NextSeq 550. The Human TCR Profiling Kit (MiLaboratory) was used to make UMI-labeled 5' RACE TRB cDNA libraries. cDNA synthesis used the entire amount of extracted RNA, and PCR amplification then used the entire amount of cDNA produced. Libraries were prepared in parallel using an identical number of PCR cycles. The paper's processing steps were these. With a requirement of at least two reads per UMI, MIGEC and MiXCR extracted about 50,000 +/- 10,000 unique UMI-labeled TRB cDNA molecules per library. An average of around 40,000 +/- 10,000 functional in-frame TRB CDR3 nucleotide clonotypes without stop codons was found per library. After downsampling to 5000 UMI-labeled TRB molecules per sample, diversity metrics, including normalized Shannon-Wiener and Chao1, were computed in VDJtools. VDJtools was used to calculate clonotype-size-weighted physicochemical properties of the central five CDR3 residues, namely interaction energy, strength, volume and Kidera factor 4. Each CDR3 protein sequence appears as one entry after TCRdb reprocessed the reads, and no DNA is included. None of the V and J calls come from the authors' own analysis; TCRdb made them. The data table for this sample lists around 63,000 distinct CDR3 sequences. The top ten clones comprise around 4.8% of the sample.

The chain is assembled from TRBV29-1 and TRBJ2-1; the D gene TCRdb calls, TRBD2, cannot be checked with no DNA. The sequenced sample consisted of naive CXCR3+ CD8+ T cells from blood. The sample's cell subset or site, from its label and the paper: CD45RO-CCR7+CD27+CD95- naive CD8+ T cells expressing CXCR3 (TNR3+). This receptor was identified in a human donor in good health. Some clones in this sample may be carry-over from other donors' samples. The CDR3 reads CSVEAFGTSGYNEQFF.